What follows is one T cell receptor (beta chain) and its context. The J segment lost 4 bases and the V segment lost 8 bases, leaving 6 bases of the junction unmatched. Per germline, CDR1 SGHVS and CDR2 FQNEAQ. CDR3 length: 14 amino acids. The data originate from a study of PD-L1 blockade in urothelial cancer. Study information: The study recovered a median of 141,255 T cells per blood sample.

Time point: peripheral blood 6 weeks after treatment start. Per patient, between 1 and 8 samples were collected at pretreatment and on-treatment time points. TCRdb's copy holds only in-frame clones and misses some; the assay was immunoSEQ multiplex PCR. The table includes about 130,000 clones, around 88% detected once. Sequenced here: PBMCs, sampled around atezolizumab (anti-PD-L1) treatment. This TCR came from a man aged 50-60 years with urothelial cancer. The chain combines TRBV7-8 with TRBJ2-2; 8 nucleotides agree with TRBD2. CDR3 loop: CASRGSGATGELFF. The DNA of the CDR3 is TGTGCCAGCCGAGGTAGCGGGGCCACCGGGGAGCTGTTTTTT.